The clone carrying this T cell receptor beta chain was seen only a few times. Its specificity is unknown. The data were taken from a study of T-cell reconstitution after alpha-beta-depleted transplantation in children. Study conclusions and caveats: The high TCRbeta diversity at day 60 in some patients came from surviving recipient T cells and thymic progenitors. When one year had passed after transplant, most T-cell counts and diversity came from newly produced T cells.

The V and J ends lost 1 base and 7 bases, in that order; junction bases with no gene match: 15. In germline, CDR1 is MDHEN, CDR2 SYDVKM. The CDR3 runs 18 residues. Unique molecular identifiers were used to barcode this TCRbeta library. TCRdb used MiXCR to reprocess the PCR reads, holding one entry per CDR3 protein. Of 120,000 to 150,000 distinct CDR3 sequences in the sample, about 8.8% were seen once. Sample: PBMCs, mostly from graft donor cells, taken 180 days after TCRalphabeta/CD19-depleted stem cell transplant. The source is a female patient between 2 and 15 years old who had a stem cell transplant for congenital amegakaryocytic thrombocytopenia, so the T cells may come from the graft donor. This chain joins TRBV28 and TRBJ1-4; 7 positions match TRBD1. The CDR3 coding sequence is TGTGCCAGCAGTTTATTTGTCCCCAGACAGGGAAACAGTGAAAAACTGTTTTTT. This translates into CASSLFVPRQGNSEKLFF.